This T cell receptor beta chain stems from a study of T-cell memory formation after mild COVID-19. This clonotype was counted only a few times. Per the germline V gene, CDR1 is SEHNR and CDR2 is FQNEAQ (reference sequence). The J segment lost 5 bases and the V segment lost 5 bases, leaving 7 bases of the junction unmatched. The CDR3 has 16 amino acids. TCRdb called the 5' RACE reads again in MiXCR, with one record for every CDR3 protein. The data show around 440,000 distinct CDR3 sequences, 15% to 20% seen once. Material for sequencing was PBMCs or a T cell subset sorted from them (not recorded which). This rearrangement joins TRBV7-9 to TRBJ2-7; 15 bases fit TRBD2. This clonotype was sampled from an adult woman who had mild COVID-19 (a few samples of this study predate the infection). Cell type and time point are not known. The CDR3 loop is CASSPGLAGGSHEQYF. CDR3 DNA: TGTGCCAGCAGCCCGGGACTAGCGGGAGGATCCCACGAGCAGTACTTC.